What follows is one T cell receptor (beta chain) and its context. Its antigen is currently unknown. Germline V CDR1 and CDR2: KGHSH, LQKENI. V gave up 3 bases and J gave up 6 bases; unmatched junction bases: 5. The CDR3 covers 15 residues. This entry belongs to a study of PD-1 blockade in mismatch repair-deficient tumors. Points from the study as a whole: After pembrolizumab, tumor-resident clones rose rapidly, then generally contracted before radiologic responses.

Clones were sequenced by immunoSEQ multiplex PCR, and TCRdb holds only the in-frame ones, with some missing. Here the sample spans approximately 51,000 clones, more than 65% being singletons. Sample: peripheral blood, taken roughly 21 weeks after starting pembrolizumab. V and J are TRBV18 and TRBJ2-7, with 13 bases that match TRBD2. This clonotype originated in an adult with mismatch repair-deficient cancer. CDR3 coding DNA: TGTGCCAGCTCACCTTCTGGACTAGCGGGAGTCGAGCAGTACTTC. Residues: CASSPSGLAGVEQYF.